This TCR beta chain was recovered during a study of blood T cell repertoires in COVID-19. Overall study: In each case, the material was cDNA or gDNA derived from T cells, B-cell-depleted T cells, or PBMCs.

The data were produced by immunoSEQ multiplex PCR, yet TCRdb's version contains in-frame clones alone and is incomplete. The sample has 350,000 to 450,000 clones, roughly 90% seen once. The CDR3 is 19 residues long. V lost 4 bases to trimming and J lost 2 bases; unmatched junction nucleotides: 14. Germline loops: CDR1 SGHNT, CDR2 YYREEE (reference sequence). Sequencing used peripheral blood. This sequence joins TRBV5-4 and TRBJ2-2; TRBD2 aligns across 10 bases. The origin of this receptor is a woman aged 60-70 years with COVID-19, enrolled during active disease. CDR3 nucleotide sequence: TGTGCCAGCAGCGGCGGAGGTAGCGGGGGGAAGGGAAACACCGGGGAGCTGTTTTTT. It is translated as CASSGGGSGGKGNTGELFF. Full variable domain (missing parts from reference TRBV5-4 and TRBJ2-2): ETGVTQSPTHLIKTRGQQVTLRCSSQSGHNTVSWYQQALGQGPQFIFQYYREEENGRGNFPPRFSGLQFPNYSSELNVNALELDDSALYLCASSGGGSGGKGNTGELFFGEGSRLTVL.